These 13 T cell receptor beta chains were sequenced from one sample in a study of T cell clones after liver transplantation. Only in-frame clones appear in the TCRdb table, and some are missing; sequencing was by immunoSEQ multiplex PCR. Here the sample spans 25,000 to 40,000 clones, 90% to 95% being singletons. Material: CD8+ T cells from blood, obtained 12 months after liver transplant. Receptors originate from a human patient who received a liver transplant. Some T cells may have come from the graft donor.

The CDR3 coding sequence is TGTGCCAGCAGCTTAGCCCCTAGCGGGAGGTACAATGAGCAGTTCTTC. Amino acid sequence: CASSLAPSGRYNEQFF. This chain uses TRBV7-9 with TRBJ2-1; 11 bases map to TRBD2. This CDR3 spans 16 amino acids. V dropped 0 bases and J dropped 4; count of bases not matched to a gene: 2. The germline CDR1 and CDR2 sequences are SEHNR and FQNEAQ (reference sequence).

The chain has TRBV13 and TRBJ2-7; 10 nucleotides agree with TRBD2. Germline V gene lookup returns CDR1 PRHDT and CDR2 FYEKMQ (reference sequence). Losses at the gene ends were 2 bases for V and 2 bases for J; bases not matched to a gene: 3. This CDR3 is built from 15 residues. CDR3 nucleotides: TGTGCCAGCAGCTTAAGGCTAGCGGGAGCCTACGAGCAGTACTTC. It specifies CASSLRLAGAYEQYF.

The chain couples TRBV4-3 to TRBJ2-1; the match to TRBD2 covers 8 bases. The trim removed 3 bases at V and 8 bases at J, leaving 9 bases unmatched. CDR1 is LGHNA, CDR2 YSLEER, per germline. CDR3 length: 15 residues. The chain's CDR3 is CASSQGPGGADEQFF. As DNA, the CDR3 is TGCGCCAGCAGCCAGGGTCCCGGGGGGGCGGATGAGCAGTTCTTC.

The rearrangement joins TRBV19 to TRBJ2-5; 14 nucleotides match TRBD2. CDR1 and CDR2 from the germline V gene are LNHDA and SQIVND (reference sequence). This CDR3 spans 17 amino acids. The junction had 6 bases not matched to a gene; V was cut back by 5 bases and J by 1 base. CDR3 sequence reads: CASSAGLAGGIQETQYF. The CDR3 DNA sequence: TGTGCCAGTAGTGCCGGACTAGCGGGAGGCATCCAAGAGACCCAGTACTTC.

The J gene is TRBJ2-5, the V gene TRBV9, with 12 nucleotides matching TRBD1. The germline V gene has CDR1 SGDLS and CDR2 YYNGEE. Trimming at V came to 0 bases and at J to 5 bases, leaving 17 bases not matched to a gene. The length of the CDR3 is 20 residues. The DNA of the CDR3 is TGTGCCAGCAGCGTAGTCGGTGGAACCGGGACAGGGGGCTCCAGGGAGACCCAGTACTTC. Its protein product is CASSVVGGTGTGGSRETQYF. Supplemented by reference TRBV9 and TRBJ2-5, the full variable domain reads DSGVTQTPKHLITATGQRVTLRCSPRSGDLSVYWYQQSLDQGLQFLIQYYNGEERAKGNILERFSAQQFPDLHSELNLSSLELGDSALYFCASSVVGGTGTGGSRETQYFGPGTRLLVL.

This clone was seen once. As DNA, the CDR3 is TGTGCCAGCAGCTTTACCTACGAGCAGTACTTC. As protein: CASSFTYEQYF. The chain recombines TRBV11-3 with TRBJ2-7, with D unresolved. Germline-derived CDR1 and CDR2 are SGHNT and YENEEA. V lost 3 bases, J lost 2 bases, and 2 bases lay in between. The CDR3 is made up of 11 amino acids. The full variable domain, with the rest looked up from reference TRBV11-3 and TRBJ2-7, is EAGVVQSPRYKIIEKKQPVAFWCNPISGHNTLYWYLQNLGQGPELLIRYENEEAVDDSQLPKDRFSAERLKGVDSTLKIQPAELGDSAVYLCASSFTYEQYFGPGTRLTVT.

The chain is built from TRBV7-9 and TRBJ1-1; D might be TRBD1 (5 bases). The CDR3 contains 12 residues. Germline V lookup: CDR1 SEHNR, CDR2 FQNEAQ (reference sequence). Deletions cut 8 bases from V and 4 bases from J, with 11 bases between. CDR3 sequence reads: CASQTGTTEAFF. The CDR3 bases are TGTGCCAGCCAAACAGGTACCACTGAAGCTTTCTTT.

Notes on this clone: A read error may account for a junction end that differs from germline. The chain combines TRBV7-9 with TRBJ2-3, with TRBD2 matching over 8 bases. The CDR3 extends over 15 amino acids. Looked up from germline, CDR1 is SEHNR and CDR2 is FQNEAQ (reference sequence). The CDR3 DNA is TGTGCCAGCAGCCTAGCTGCGGGAGGCTTGGATACGCAGTATTTT. Protein product: CASSLAAGGLDTQYF.

The chain combines TRBV27 with TRBJ2-6; TRBD2 might be the D (6 bases). V was pared by 3 bases and J by 0 bases, with 9 bases between. The CDR3 length is 16 residues. Germline CDR1 MNHEY, CDR2 SMNVEV (reference sequence). Written as DNA, the CDR3 is TGTGCCAGCAGTTTCCTCGGGGGCTCTGGGGCCAACGTCCTGACTTTC. Translated: CASSFLGGSGANVLTF.

This CDR3 reads CASSFRDRVNTEAFF. CDR3 bases: TGTGCCAGCAGCTTCCGGGACAGGGTGAACACTGAAGCTTTCTTT. This chain joins TRBV7-8 and TRBJ1-1; 9 nucleotides align to TRBD1. This CDR3 is built from 15 residues. The J segment lost 0 bases and the V segment lost 3 bases, leaving 2 bases of the junction unmatched. In germline, CDR1 is SGHVS, CDR2 FQNEAQ.

The chain is built from TRBV7-3 and TRBJ1-1, with 8 bases that match TRBD1. The CDR3 length is 13 residues. Germline CDR1 reads SGHTA; CDR2 reads FQGTGA. J gave up 6 bases and V 0 bases, and 0 bases lay outside the gene matches. CDR3 amino acids: CASSLTTGAEAFF. In nucleotides, the CDR3 is TGTGCCAGCAGCTTAACGACAGGGGCTGAAGCTTTCTTT. The complete variable domain, with remaining parts taken from reference TRBV7-3 and TRBJ1-1, reads GAGVSQTPSNKVTEKGKYVELRCDPISGHTALYWYRQSLGQGPEFLIYFQGTGAADDSGLPNDRFFAVRPEGSVSTLKIQRTERGDSAVYLCASSLTTGAEAFFGQGTRLTVV.

In its sample, this clone was seen once. This chain connects TRBV4-1 to TRBJ1-4; D unresolved. Trimming removed 0 bases from V and 2 bases from J, with 10 bases in between. The CDR3 contains 16 residues. Germline loops: CDR1 MGHRA, CDR2 YSYEKL. The CDR3 reads CASSQDREGTNEKLFF. The DNA of the CDR3 is TGCGCCAGCAGCCAAGATCGAGAGGGCACTAATGAAAAACTGTTTTTT.

A single count supports this clone. This chain connects TRBV6-5 to TRBJ1-2, with a possible D match to TRBD1 (5 bases). Germline V gene data show CDR1 as MNHEY and CDR2 as SVGAGI. Trimming took 6 bases from V and 5 from J, leaving 19 bases between them. The CDR3 runs to 15 residues. CDR3 in amino acids: CASSAELGAQYGYTF. The CDR3 coding sequence is TGTGCCAGCAGCGCTGAACTAGGGGCGCAATATGGCTACACCTTC.